The 26 T cell receptor beta chains in this list originate from one sample, sequenced in a study of T cell responses to AZD1222 COVID-19 vaccine. Assay: immunoSEQ multiplex PCR; the TCRdb copy retains only in-frame clones and omits some. The sample includes under 95,000 clones, about 86% seen only once; the top ten take about 7.7%. The sample consisted of peripheral blood, taken on day 0 of AZD1222 vaccination. The receptors originated from an adult in good health.

The CDR3 is CASSLDPADTSGRVYEQYF. The CDR3 DNA follows: TGTGCCAGCAGCTTGGACCCCGCAGATACTAGCGGGAGGGTCTACGAGCAGTACTTC. The chain employs TRBV5-5 and TRBJ2-7; 13 bases map to TRBD2. The CDR3 has 19 residues. Per the germline V gene, CDR1 is SGHKS and CDR2 is YYEKEE (reference sequence). With 0 bases clipped from V and 3 bases from J, the junction kept 12 bases outside the gene matches.

This rearrangement joins TRBV10-3 to TRBJ2-3; TRBD2 agrees at 10 bases. V dropped 10 bases and J dropped 0; count of bases not matched to a gene: 10. CDR1 and CDR2 from the germline V gene are ENHRY and SYGVKD. The CDR3 has 16 amino acids. This chain's CDR3 is CATKPWTSGSTDTQYF. In DNA form, the CDR3 reads TGTGCCACCAAGCCTTGGACTAGCGGCAGCACAGATACGCAGTATTTT.

This sequence joins TRBV4-1 and TRBJ2-5; D might be TRBD1 (6 bases). The V end lost 0 bases, the J end lost 4 bases, and 15 bases lay between the germline ends. Per germline, CDR1 MGHRA and CDR2 YSYEKL. The CDR3 contains 16 residues. Here the CDR3 reads CASSQERALGGETQYF. The CDR3 region has the DNA TGCGCCAGCAGCCAAGAGAGGGCCTTAGGGGGAGAGACCCAGTACTTC.

This clone has a single count. The chain employs TRBV24-1 and TRBJ2-1; 12 bases line up with TRBD2. Germline V gene data show CDR1 as KGHDR and CDR2 as SFDVKD. The CDR3 sequence is 15 residues long. V was pared by 9 bases and J by 4 bases, with 6 bases of the junction left unmatched. The CDR3 nucleotides read TGTGCCACCGGGGGGGGGACTAGCGGGTACAATGAGCAGTTCTTC. Translating gives CATGGGTSGYNEQFF.

The V call is TRBV5-5, the J call TRBJ1-5; D is undetermined. Deletions cut 4 bases from V and 1 base from J, with 6 bases between. CDR3 length: 13 residues. Germline-derived CDR1 and CDR2 are SGHKS and YYEKEE (reference sequence). The CDR3 here is CASSPNSNQPQHF. CDR3 in DNA: TGTGCCAGCAGCCCCAACAGCAATCAGCCCCAGCATTTT.

CDR3 DNA sequence: TGTGCCAGCAGCCAAAACCCGGGGGGAGTCACTGAAGCTTTCTTT. It yields the protein CASSQNPGGVTEAFF. The J gene is TRBJ1-1, the V gene TRBV6-4; D is possibly TRBD1 (5 bases). V lost 6 bases, J lost 4 bases, and 18 bases lay in between. This CDR3 contains 15 residues. CDR1 is MRHNA, CDR2 SNTAGT, per germline.

CDR3 residues: CASSGTTGARYGYTF. The CDR3 DNA reads TGTGCCAGCAGTGGAACAACAGGGGCCCGATATGGCTACACCTTC. The V and J genes are TRBV28 and TRBJ1-2, with TRBD1 matching over 7 bases. The CDR3 totals 15 residues. Germline V gene lookup returns CDR1 MDHEN and CDR2 SYDVKM. The V gene end was trimmed by 5 bases and the J gene end by 5 bases; junction bases not matched to a gene: 11.

J is TRBJ2-2 and V is TRBV5-8; D not resolved. The CDR3 covers 17 residues. Trimming left V 3 bases short and J 3 bases short, with 18 bases between. From germline, CDR1 is SGHTS and CDR2 YDEGEE. The CDR3: CASSSPPGRSDTGELFF. DNA for the CDR3: TGTGCCAGCAGCTCGCCTCCCGGCCGCAGTGACACCGGGGAGCTGTTTTTT.

With respect to this clone: A read error may produce the germline difference seen at one junction end. This rearrangement joins TRBV7-8 to TRBJ2-7; 9 bases are shared with TRBD2. Germline CDR1 reads SGHVS; CDR2 reads FQNEAQ. The CDR3 covers 15 residues. Here the CDR3 reads CASSLPGTSLRRVHF. CDR3 coding DNA: TGTGCCAGCAGCTTACCCGGGACTAGCCTTCGGCGGGTCCACTTC.

The sample holds one count of this clone. J is TRBJ1-1 and V is TRBV11-2; possible D gene TRBD1, 5 bases. CDR3 length equals 15 residues. Germline lookup yields CDR1 SGHAT and CDR2 FQNNGV. Trimming removed 7 bases from V and 1 base from J, with 16 bases in between. The chain's CDR3 is CASTFSGARNTEAFF. Written as DNA, the CDR3 is TGTGCCAGCACCTTCAGTGGGGCGCGGAACACTGAAGCTTTCTTT.

The rearrangement uses TRBV28 and TRBJ2-7; 11 bases agree with TRBD1. Germline CDR1 reads MDHEN; CDR2 reads SYDVKM. The CDR3 totals 15 residues. The junction had 11 bases not matched to a gene; V was cut back by 6 bases and J by 7 bases. CDR3 coding DNA: TGTGCCAGCAGGTCCCTGGGACAGGGGGTTCGGGAGCAGTACTTC. Protein product: CASRSLGQGVREQYF. The full variable domain, completed using reference TRBV28 and TRBJ2-7, is DVKVTQSSRYLVKRTGEKVFLECVQDMDHENMFWYRQDPGLGLRLIYFSYDVKMKEKGDIPEGYSVSREKKERFSLILESASTNQTSMYLCASRSLGQGVREQYFGPGTRLTVT.

The V and J genes are TRBV12-3 or TRBV12-4 and TRBJ1-5; D gene uncertain. The CDR3 is 13 residues long. V dropped 7 bases and J dropped 7 bases, with 14 bases sitting between them. The CDR3 DNA reads TGTGCCAGCACAGGCAGTGTGGTCCAGCCCCAGCATTTT. The encoded protein is CASTGSVVQPQHF.

V and J are TRBV18 and TRBJ2-7; D is possibly TRBD2 (5 bases). The CDR3 runs to 15 residues. Trimming removed 1 base at V and 1 base at J, with 11 bases between. Per germline, CDR1 KGHSH and CDR2 LQKENI. The CDR3 DNA is TGTGCCAGCTCACCACTGGGAGCAAAGTCCTACGAGCAGTACTTC. This gives the protein CASSPLGAKSYEQYF.

Points on this clone: A much larger clonotype is one base distant, so this may be a read error. Other DNA sequences in the same sample also yield this CDR3. The rearrangement uses TRBV12-3 or TRBV12-4 and TRBJ2-7; D not resolved. The V gene lost 4 bases and the J gene lost 3 bases, with 4 bases spanning the gap. The CDR3 covers 11 residues. The CDR3 bases are TGTGCCAGCAGTTACAGCTACGAGCAGTACTTC. As protein: CASSYSYEQYF.

The V call is TRBV6-5, the J call TRBJ2-7, with 8 bases lining up with TRBD1. Trimming at V came to 8 bases and at J to 6 bases, leaving 9 bases not matched to a gene. The CDR3 is 13 residues long. Germline values: CDR1 MNHEY, CDR2 SVGAGI. The CDR3 protein is CASAVAGGSEQYF. The CDR3 nucleotides are TGTGCCAGCGCCGTTGCAGGGGGCAGCGAGCAGTACTTC.

V and J are TRBV7-9 and TRBJ2-1, with 8 nucleotides matching TRBD2. Trimming cost V 5 bases and J 8 bases; bases outside gene matches: 17. The CDR3 consists of 17 residues. The germline V gene has CDR1 SEHNR and CDR2 FQNEAQ (reference sequence). The CDR3 DNA reads as TGTGCCAGCAGCCGGCGGGGGGCGGGAGAAATCGTCCATGAGCAGTTCTTC. Amino acids: CASSRRGAGEIVHEQFF. Combining the CDR3 with reference TRBV7-9 and TRBJ2-1 gives the whole variable domain DTGVSQNPRHKITKRGQNVTFRCDPISEHNRLYWYRQTLGQGPEFLTYFQNEAQLEKSRLLSDRFSAERPKGSFSTLEIQRTEQGDSAMYLCASSRRGAGEIVHEQFFGPGTRLTVL.

V gene TRBV28 combines with J gene TRBJ2-3; the D gene is possibly TRBD2 (5 bases). The CDR3 length is 12 residues. Germline CDR1 reads MDHEN; CDR2 reads SYDVKM. Trimming pared 7 bases from V and 5 bases from J, leaving 10 bases between. The CDR3 spells CASIGMGDTQYF. CDR3 sequence (DNA): TGTGCCAGCATCGGGATGGGAGATACGCAGTATTTT.

This clone was seen only once. The chain combines TRBV19 with TRBJ1-6; the D is unclear. The ends were cut back, 2 bases at V and 8 bases at J, with 16 bases in the middle. The CDR3 runs 16 residues. Germline V gives CDR1 LNHDA, CDR2 SQIVND (reference sequence). CDR3 nucleotide sequence: TGTGCCAGTAGTATATACGGCAGAGGGAGGGATTCACCCCTCCACTTT. Protein sequence: CASSIYGRGRDSPLHF.

This clone was detected only once. The J gene is TRBJ1-2, the V gene TRBV3-1 (or the pseudogene TRBV3-2); D remains unclear. The CDR3 spans 15 residues. From germline, CDR1 is LGHDT and CDR2 YNNKEL (reference sequence). V gave up 7 bases and J gave up 4 bases, with 19 bases separating them. The CDR3 DNA reads as TGTGCCAGCACCCCGAGGAGTTGGTCAGGCTATGGCTACACCTTC. This gives the protein CASTPRSWSGYGYTF.

The chain uses TRBV6-1 and TRBJ1-5; D unclear. V shed 2 bases and J shed 3 bases, with 5 bases lying between them. The CDR3 is made up of 13 amino acids. Germline-derived CDR1 and CDR2 are MNHNS and SASEGT. The CDR3 nucleotides are TGTGCCAGCAGTGAAAGGTCCAATCAGCCCCAGCATTTT. This codes for CASSERSNQPQHF.

The rearrangement uses TRBV28 and TRBJ1-2; D perhaps matches TRBD1 (5 bases). V was shortened by 6 bases and J by 8 bases, with 16 bases between the two germline ends. Germline values: CDR1 MDHEN, CDR2 SYDVKM. The CDR3 loop spans 13 amino acids. The CDR3 DNA is TGTGCCAGCAGCCCCGGGACGCGTCGCGGCTACACCTTC. Its translation is CASSPGTRRGYTF.

The chain has TRBV5-4 and TRBJ2-7; 8 bases are a match to TRBD2. The V and J ends lost 1 base and 8 bases, in that order; junction bases with no gene match: 11. The CDR3 loop spans 15 amino acids. Germline V CDR1 and CDR2: SGHNT, YYREEE (reference sequence). Here the CDR3 reads CASSLLREGIGKQYF. CDR3 bases: TGTGCCAGCAGCTTGTTACGGGAGGGCATAGGGAAGCAGTACTTC.

V gene TRBV5-1 combines with J gene TRBJ2-7; TRBD2 agrees at 8 bases. This CDR3 is 15 amino acids long. With V trimmed by 0 bases and J by 1 base, 3 bases remained unmatched. Germline V gives CDR1 SGHRS, CDR2 YFSETQ. CDR3 region: CASSLEGGRSYEQYF. In DNA, the CDR3 is TGCGCCAGCAGCTTGGAAGGCGGGAGGTCCTACGAGCAGTACTTC.

The chain combines TRBV5-1 with TRBJ2-3; TRBD2 is a possible D gene (6 bases). With 4 bases removed from V and 2 bases from J, the gap between germline ends came to 17 bases. The CDR3 has 16 amino acids. Germline CDR1 and CDR2: SGHRS and YFSETQ. The CDR3 region is CASSVSTSPSTDTQYF. Written as DNA, the CDR3 is TGCGCCAGCAGCGTATCCACTAGCCCCTCCACAGATACGCAGTATTTT. Supplemented by reference TRBV5-1 and TRBJ2-3, the full variable domain reads KAGVTQTPRYLIKTRGQQVTLSCSPISGHRSVSWYQQTPGQGLQFLFEYFSETQRNKGNFPGRFSGRQFSNSRSEMNVSTLELGDSALYLCASSVSTSPSTDTQYFGPGTRLTVL.

The V and J genes are TRBV12-3 or TRBV12-4 and TRBJ1-1; no firm D call. The CDR3 length is 13 residues. V was pared by 6 bases and J by 3 bases, with 11 bases between. As DNA, the CDR3 is TGTGCCAGCAGCCCGACACGGCACACTGAAGCTTTCTTT. The encoded protein is CASSPTRHTEAFF.

The genes are TRBV6-6 and TRBJ1-3; the D is unclear. This CDR3 comprises 12 residues. In germline, CDR1 is MNHNY, CDR2 SVGAGI (reference sequence). V shed 6 bases and J shed 4 bases, with 7 bases lying between them. CDR3: CASSTGGNTIYF. CDR3 nucleotides: TGTGCCAGCAGCACCGGGGGAAACACCATATATTTT.